What follows describes a single TCR beta chain. The data were taken from a study of blood T cell repertoires in COVID-19. Sequenced by immunoSEQ multiplex PCR; TCRdb stores in-frame clones only, minus some. The table includes around 340,000 clones, about 90% detected once. Individuals drawn from under 30 US areas were about 18 to 95 years old. This TCR came from a woman under 40 who had been exposed to COVID-19. The specimen sequenced was PBMCs or T cells enriched from blood (not recorded which).

The CDR3 spells CASSATSGLTYEQYF. CDR3 coding DNA: TGCGCCAGCAGCGCAACTAGCGGGTTGACCTACGAGCAGTACTTC. V and J are TRBV5-1 and TRBJ2-7, with 9 bases fitting TRBD2. Looked up from germline, CDR1 is SGHRS and CDR2 is YFSETQ. This CDR3 region has 15 residues. Germline trimming cut 4 bases from V and 2 bases from J; bases unmatched to any gene: 7.